The entry that follows covers one TCR beta chain sequence. CDR3 length equals 14 residues. Germline CDR1 is MNHEY and CDR2 is SMNVEV (reference sequence). V lost 6 bases and J lost 1, with 12 bases in between. The data belong to a study of blood T cell repertoires in COVID-19. On the study more broadly: The cDNA or gDNA used as material had been derived from T cells, B-cell-depleted T cells, or PBMCs.

Original processing notes: Amplification of reference gene primers was used by the study to estimate nucleated cell counts. Here immunoSEQ multiplex PCR was the method, and the copy in TCRdb shows in-frame clones only, minus some. V and J calls and clone size are those listed in that table; D and trimming were worked out from the DNA. The sample consists of about 150,000 clones, approximately 88% of them appearing once. The chain uses TRBV27 and TRBJ1-1; D not certain. This clonotype was obtained from a man aged 60 to 75 with acute or convalescent COVID-19. Sequencing was done on a sample of peripheral blood. The CDR3 DNA reads as TGTGCCAGCAGACCCTTCCGGGAGAACACTGAAGCTTTCTTT. It yields the protein CASRPFRENTEAFF.